This T cell receptor (beta chain) was identified during a study of T cell clones after liver transplantation. Study results and limitations: These preliminary findings come from unstandardized post-transplant sampling times.

Germline CDR1 is SNHLY and CDR2 is FYNNEI. The CDR3 has 13 residues. V lost 4 bases to trimming and J lost 4 bases, with 8 bases between them. In regard to this clone: Its antigen is unidentified.

Using immunoSEQ multiplex PCR, the repertoire was profiled, and TCRdb retains in-frame clones only, with some absent. The repertoire has roughly 100,000 clones, 75% to 90% of them found once; the top ten carry about 0.89%. The TCR sequence derives from a human donor who received a liver transplant. The chain has TRBV2 and TRBJ1-3; maybe TRBD1 (5 bases). The material sequenced was CD4+ T cells from blood, taken before liver transplant. The CDR3 here is CASSGDAGNTIYF. CDR3 in DNA: TGTGCCAGCAGTGGGGACGCGGGAAACACCATATATTTT.